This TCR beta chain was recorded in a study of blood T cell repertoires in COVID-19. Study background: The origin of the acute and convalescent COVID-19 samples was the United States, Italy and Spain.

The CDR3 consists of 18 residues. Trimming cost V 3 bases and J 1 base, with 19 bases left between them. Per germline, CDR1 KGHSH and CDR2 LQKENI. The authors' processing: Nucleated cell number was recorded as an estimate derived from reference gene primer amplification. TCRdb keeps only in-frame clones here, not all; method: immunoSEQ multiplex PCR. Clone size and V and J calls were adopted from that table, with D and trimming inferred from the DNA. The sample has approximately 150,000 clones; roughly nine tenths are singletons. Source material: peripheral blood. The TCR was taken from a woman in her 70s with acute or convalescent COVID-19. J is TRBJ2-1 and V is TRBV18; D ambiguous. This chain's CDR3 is CASSPQRTSIPSYNEQFF. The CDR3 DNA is TGTGCCAGCTCACCGCAGCGTACGAGCATTCCGTCCTACAATGAGCAGTTCTTC.